The present T cell receptor beta chain was sequenced within a study of cytomegalovirus exposure and HLA in healthy donors. Regarding the study as a whole: Reports indicate that TCR beta sequences accurately predicted the HLA-A and HLA-B alleles of most subjects.

As for this clone: Its antigen is not known.

60 Vbeta and 13 Jbeta primers were used in PCR. TCRdb's table, derived via immunoSEQ multiplex PCR, lists solely in-frame clones and lacks some. The data show tens of thousands of clones, over 60% seen once. The CDR3 consists of 13 residues. In germline, CDR1 is MGHRA, CDR2 YSYEKL. Trimming took off 7 bases at V and 8 bases at J, with 17 bases between the two ends. The source of this sequence is a man between 25 and 39 years old in good health and CMV-seronegative. J is TRBJ1-1 and V is TRBV4-1; D may be TRBD1 (5 bases). Input material: PBMCs. CDR3 DNA sequence: TGCGCCAGCACCTCCCGGGGGTACGAGGAAGCTTTCTTT. This codes for CASTSRGYEEAFF.